This entry features one T cell receptor beta chain sequence. Data came from immunoSEQ multiplex PCR; TCRdb stores just in-frame clones and leaves some out. Of under 450,000 clones in the sample, approximately 90% were seen once. The V gene end was trimmed by 2 bases and the J gene end by 2 bases; junction bases not matched to a gene: 0. CDR1 and CDR2 from the germline V gene are MNHEY and SVGEGT. This CDR3 is 15 amino acids long. This sample stems from a study of control samples from healthy donors and cancer patients. The origin of this receptor is a man aged 40-50 years with head and neck cancer. Sequencing input: PBMCs. The rearrangement links TRBV6-2 or TRBV6-3 to TRBJ1-5; 10 bases match TRBD1. CDR3: CASSYGQGGNQPQHF. CDR3 DNA sequence: TGTGCCAGCAGTTACGGACAGGGGGGCAATCAGCCCCAGCATTTT.